This TCR beta chain is from a study of shared clonotypes between healthy human individuals. The length of the CDR3 is 15 residues. CDR1 and CDR2 from the germline V gene are ENHRY and SYGVKD. V lost 4 bases to trimming and J lost 1 base, with 14 bases between them. The genomic DNA of each subset was split evenly across several immunoSEQ plates. Generated by immunoSEQ multiplex PCR, the TCRdb table keeps only in-frame clones and is missing some. The table lists 1.5 million to 1.9 million clones, approximately 98% of them singletons. The receptor was isolated from a man under 40 in good health. What was sequenced was naive CD4+ T cells sorted from blood. Described subset: CD45RA+ positively selected. The gene calls are TRBV10-3 and TRBJ2-7; D call uncertain. The CDR3 coding sequence is TGTGCCATCAGTGCACGCGACCGGTTTTCCTACGAGCAGTACTTC. The encoded protein is CAISARDRFSYEQYF.